This TCR beta chain originates from a study of T cell repertoires in cytomegalovirus infection. Study-wide background: Public signatures in TCR beta pointed to CMV infection and matching HLA type.

TCRdb ran MiXCR on the reads and lists one entry per CDR3 protein. The data show more than 150,000 distinct CDR3 sequences, about 20% seen once. General study points: HLA-C-restricted TCR beta clonotypes specific for CMV led the ex vivo response. CMV carriers with the relevant HLA were identified by cumulative public TCR beta family frequency.

V shed 2 bases and J shed 4 bases, with 14 bases lying between them. The CDR3 totals 15 residues. In the case of this clonotype: The target antigen is unknown.

The sequenced sample was PBMCs. The V call is TRBV12-3 or TRBV12-4, the J call TRBJ1-2; a possible D gene is TRBD1 (5 bases). This clonotype was obtained from a human donor in good health (CMV status not recorded). Some clones in this sample may be carry-over from other donors' samples. CDR3 sequence: CASSLTGGGTYGYTF. CDR3 bases: TGTGCCAGCAGTTTAACGGGGGGTGGAACCTATGGCTACACCTTC.